This T cell receptor (beta chain) derives from a study of T cell repertoires in cytomegalovirus infection. Study information: Public TCR beta signatures indicated both CMV infection and matching HLA type.

Whole-study results and caveats: Cumulative frequency (of public TCR beta family members) identified carriers of CMV plus the relevant HLA.

This clonotype was counted a few times. The target antigen is unknown. From the reads, TCRdb called clonotypes with MiXCR, one entry per CDR3 protein. The data show approximately 700,000 distinct CDR3 sequences, 35% to 45% seen once. The CDR3 is 16 residues long. Germline CDR1 SGHDT, CDR2 YYEEEE. V shed 6 bases and J 8 bases; nucleotides not matched to a gene: 15. The sample comprised PBMCs. The chain employs TRBV5-6 and TRBJ2-1; 9 bases map to TRBD2. This sequence was found in a human donor in good health (CMV status not recorded). Some clones in this sample may be carry-over from other donors' samples. The CDR3 reads CASTPYSGRFGDEQFF. CDR3 bases: TGTGCCAGCACCCCTTATAGCGGGAGATTCGGCGATGAGCAGTTCTTC. The variable domain in full, with the rest retrieved from reference TRBV5-6 and TRBJ2-1, is DAGVTQSPTHLIKTRGQQVTLRCSPKSGHDTVSWYQQALGQGPQFIFQYYEEEERQRGNFPDRFSGHQFPNYSSELNVNALLLGDSALYLCASTPYSGRFGDEQFFGPGTRLTVL.